This T cell receptor beta chain derives from a study of blood T cell repertoires in COVID-19. Study in general: Samples came from the United States, Italy and Spain, spanning acute and convalescent COVID-19. PBMCs, B-cell-depleted T cells, or T cells were the source of the cDNA or gDNA that made up the material.

Assay used: immunoSEQ multiplex PCR; TCRdb lists only in-frame clones, some missing. The data contain 20,000 to 25,000 clones, 86% of them singletons. The sequence was collected from a woman of 80 years or more with active or convalescent COVID-19. Sequencing used peripheral blood.

The CDR3 DNA reads TGTGCCACCAGCAGAGATTTACAGAGTGGAAACACCATATATTTT. Translated: CATSRDLQSGNTIYF. The chain couples TRBV15 to TRBJ1-3; no clear D. The germline V gene has CDR1 LNHNV and CDR2 YYDKDF (reference sequence). V lost 0 bases, J lost 3 bases, and 9 bases lay in between. The CDR3 spans 15 residues. Full variable domain (remainder filled in from reference TRBV15 and TRBJ1-3): DAMVIQNPRYQVTQFGKPVTLSCSQTLNHNVMYWYQQKSSQAPKLLFHYYDKDFNNEADTPDNFQSRRPNTSFCFLDIRSPGLGDTAMYLCATSRDLQSGNTIYFGEGSWLTVV.